These 21 T cell receptor beta chains were all obtained from the same sample, sequenced in a study of blood T cell repertoires in COVID-19. Produced via immunoSEQ multiplex PCR; TCRdb's table is partial and in-frame only. This table has some 300,000 clones, 75% to 90% appearing once. Sequencing was performed on PBMCs or T cells enriched from blood (not recorded which). These receptors were obtained from a middle-aged woman who had recovered from COVID-19.

The chain joins TRBV27 to TRBJ1-2; TRBD1 might be the D (5 bases). Germline lookup yields CDR1 MNHEY and CDR2 SMNVEV (reference sequence). The CDR3 spans 14 residues. Trimming took 8 bases from V and 2 from J, leaving 15 bases between them. CDR3 in amino acids: CASHGRGKNYGYTF. CDR3 nucleotides: TGTGCCAGCCATGGAAGGGGCAAAAACTATGGCTACACCTTC.

This chain links TRBV12-3 or TRBV12-4 with TRBJ2-7, with D tentatively TRBD2 (5 bases). The CDR3 totals 13 residues. The V end lost 6 bases, the J end lost 3 bases, and 12 bases lay between the germline ends. The chain's CDR3 is CASSVRGSYEQYF. The DNA of the CDR3 is TGTGCCAGCAGCGTCCGTGGGAGCTACGAGCAGTACTTC.

The chain carries TRBV11-3 and TRBJ2-1; 7 bases align to TRBD2. V was pared by 0 bases and J by 4 bases, with 3 bases of the junction left unmatched. Germline assignment: CDR1 SGHNT and CDR2 YENEEA. The CDR3 runs 15 residues. The CDR3 region is CASSLEAGVYNEQFF. The CDR3 DNA is TGTGCCAGCAGCTTAGAGGCGGGAGTATACAATGAGCAGTTCTTC.

The CDR3: CASSFPTPTEAFF. As DNA, the CDR3 is TGTGCCAGCAGTTTCCCGACACCTACTGAAGCTTTCTTT. This chain uses TRBV12-3 or TRBV12-4 with TRBJ1-1; D is unclear. The CDR3 runs 13 residues. The V end lost 3 bases, the J end lost 5 bases, and 10 bases lay between the germline ends.

J is TRBJ2-3 and V is TRBV25-1, with TRBD2 identical over 11 bases. Germline loops: CDR1 MGHDK, CDR2 SYGVNS. V shed 3 bases and J 10 bases; nucleotides not matched to a gene: 3. The CDR3 spans 13 residues. In DNA form, the CDR3 reads TGTGCCAGCAGTGACGGGACTAGCGGCCCGCAGTATTTT. As protein: CASSDGTSGPQYF.

The chain employs TRBV3-1 (or the pseudogene TRBV3-2) and TRBJ1-2, with D possibly being TRBD1 (6 bases). The germline gives CDR1 LGHDT, CDR2 YNNKEL (reference sequence). The germline V and J ends were trimmed by 4 bases and 9 bases, with 18 bases remaining between them. The CDR3 covers 14 residues. CDR3 sequence reads: CASSLRTESIRYTF. The CDR3 DNA reads TGTGCCAGCAGCCTCAGGACAGAAAGCATACGCTACACCTTC.

The DNA for the CDR3 is TGTGCCAGCAGCAAAGCGCTTGTACGGACATTTAGCAATCAGCCCCAGCATTTT. The encoded protein is CASSKALVRTFSNQPQHF. This rearrangement joins TRBV21-1 to TRBJ1-5; the table's D call, TRBD1, has no DNA check behind it. TRBV21-1 is recorded as a pseudogene. This CDR3 is built from 18 residues.

The V call is TRBV5-1, the J call TRBJ2-1, with D possibly TRBD1 on 7 matching bases. This CDR3 has 14 residues. Trimming stripped 0 bases from V and 12 bases from J, with 16 bases between. The germline V gene encodes CDR1 SGHRS and CDR2 YFSETQ. Here the CDR3 reads CASSLVEGAGRQFF. DNA for the CDR3: TGCGCCAGCAGCTTGGTGGAGGGGGCGGGTAGGCAGTTCTTC.

This chain connects TRBV30 to TRBJ1-1, with D possibly matching TRBD1 (6 bases). This CDR3 contains 14 residues. V lost 3 bases, J lost 1 base, and 12 bases lay in between. Germline values: CDR1 GTSNPN, CDR2 SVGIG (reference sequence). The CDR3, as DNA: TGTGCCTGGAGCCGGGGAGGGGGGAACACTGAAGCTTTCTTT. Amino acid sequence: CAWSRGGGNTEAFF.

The rearrangement uses TRBV5-1 and TRBJ2-2; the match to TRBD1 covers 7 bases. J was trimmed by 2 bases and V by 4 bases; bases with no gene match: 8. The CDR3 is 16 residues long. Germline CDR1 SGHRS, CDR2 YFSETQ. The CDR3 DNA is TGCGCCAGCAGCCAAACCGGGACAGTAAACACCGGGGAGCTGTTTTTT. The encoded protein is CASSQTGTVNTGELFF.

The V gene is TRBV11-2, the J gene TRBJ2-1, with 7 bases that match TRBD2. Germline CDR1 and CDR2: SGHAT and FQNNGV. CDR3 length equals 14 residues. The J segment lost 9 bases and the V segment lost 2 bases, leaving 7 bases of the junction unmatched. The CDR3 is CASSLWSGGREQFF. The CDR3, as DNA: TGTGCCAGCAGCTTATGGTCGGGAGGCCGTGAGCAGTTCTTC. Using reference TRBV11-2 and TRBJ2-1 for the parts outside the CDR3, the full variable domain is EAGVAQSPRYKIIEKRQSVAFWCNPISGHATLYWYQQILGQGPKLLIQFQNNGVVDDSQLPKDRFSAERLKGVDSTLKIQPAKLEDSAVYLCASSLWSGGREQFFGPGTRLTVL.

This clone has just one count. The chain employs TRBV18 and TRBJ2-3; 7 nucleotides agree with TRBD1. CDR3 length: 14 residues. Germline values: CDR1 KGHSH, CDR2 LQKENI. V lost 0 bases, J lost 4 bases, and 1 base stayed unmatched. The chain's CDR3 is CASSPPDRADTQYF. For the CDR3, the DNA is TGTGCCAGCTCACCACCCGACAGGGCAGATACGCAGTATTTT.

This sequence joins TRBV7-9 and TRBJ1-2, with 8 bases lining up with TRBD1. Germline CDR1 and CDR2: SEHNR and FQNEAQ (reference sequence). This CDR3 has 15 residues. The V gene end was trimmed by 1 base and the J gene end by 8 bases; junction bases not matched to a gene: 9. The CDR3 sequence is CASSLGPGGASGYTF. The CDR3 DNA sequence: TGTGCCAGCAGCTTAGGACCAGGGGGCGCATCCGGCTACACCTTC.

This clone was seen once. This chain joins TRBV11-2 and TRBJ1-6, with a tentative D call TRBD1 (5 bases). This CDR3 is built from 15 residues. Per the germline V gene, CDR1 is SGHAT and CDR2 is FQNNGV. Trimming removed 11 bases from V and 14 bases from J, with 28 bases in between. CDR3 in amino acids: CASLRSRGGEAALHF. In nucleotides, the CDR3 is TGTGCCTCGCTTAGGTCGCGGGGAGGGGAGGCTGCCCTCCACTTT. Combining the CDR3 with reference TRBV11-2 and TRBJ1-6 gives the whole variable domain EAGVAQSPRYKIIEKRQSVAFWCNPISGHATLYWYQQILGQGPKLLIQFQNNGVVDDSQLPKDRFSAERLKGVDSTLKIQPAKLEDSAVYLCASLRSRGGEAALHFGNGTRLTVT.

As for this clone: The same CDR3 also results from other DNA sequences found in this sample. The genes are TRBV5-4 and TRBJ1-3, with 7 bases aligning to TRBD1. The CDR3 extends over 15 amino acids. CDR1 is SGHNT, CDR2 YYREEE, per germline (reference sequence). J was trimmed by 0 bases and V by 1 base; bases with no gene match: 1. The CDR3 nucleotides are TGTGCCAGCAGCTTGAGGACAGGCTCTGGAAACACCATATATTTT. It is translated as CASSLRTGSGNTIYF.

The J gene is TRBJ2-7, the V gene TRBV9; 8 bases agree with TRBD1. This CDR3 has 15 amino acids. The V gene's germline CDR1 is SGDLS and CDR2 YYNGEE. V was pared by 2 bases and J by 4 bases, with 8 bases of the junction left unmatched. The CDR3 DNA reads as TGTGCCAGCAGCGTTGGGACAGGACCTTCGTACGAGCAGTACTTC. Protein product: CASSVGTGPSYEQYF.

V is TRBV4-1 and J is TRBJ2-3; a possible D gene is TRBD2 (5 bases). This CDR3 comprises 14 residues. The germline V gene encodes CDR1 MGHRA and CDR2 YSYEKL. V lost 0 bases to trimming and J lost 7 bases, with 11 bases between them. The CDR3 DNA reads TGCGCCAGCAGCCAAGATGCGGGTTCAAATACGCAGTATTTT. It encodes CASSQDAGSNTQYF.

The gene calls are TRBV7-2 and TRBJ1-3, with 9 positions matching TRBD1. Germline V gene lookup returns CDR1 SGHTA and CDR2 FQGNSA. V lost 1 base and J lost 2; bases outside the gene matches: 3. The CDR3 has 16 residues. In DNA form, the CDR3 reads TGTGCCAGCAGCTTAGAGCGGGACAGGGCTGGAAACACCATATATTTT. This gives the protein CASSLERDRAGNTIYF.

The gene calls are TRBV6-4 and TRBJ2-7, with D perhaps matching TRBD2 (6 bases). The CDR3 runs to 14 residues. Germline CDR1 is MRHNA and CDR2 is SNTAGT. V lost 5 bases, J lost 0 bases, and 11 bases lay in between. The CDR3 reads CASSPEGFSYEQYF. CDR3 coding DNA: TGTGCCAGCAGTCCGGAGGGTTTCTCCTACGAGCAGTACTTC.

This chain joins TRBV6-6 and TRBJ2-5; 9 nucleotides match TRBD1. Per germline, CDR1 MNHNY and CDR2 SVGAGI (reference sequence). The V and J ends lost 6 bases and 3 bases, in that order; junction bases with no gene match: 5. This CDR3 spans 14 amino acids. CDR3 region: CASSTGGYEETQYF. CDR3 DNA: TGTGCCAGCAGCACAGGGGGCTACGAAGAGACCCAGTACTTC.

The rearrangement uses TRBV7-2 and TRBJ1-4; D is ambiguous. V lost 1 base and J lost 4, with 7 bases in between. The CDR3 spans 14 residues. The germline CDR1 and CDR2 sequences are SGHTA and FQGNSA. The CDR3 sequence is CASSLDTLNEKLFF. In DNA form, the CDR3 reads TGTGCCAGCAGCTTAGACACCCTTAATGAAAAACTGTTTTTT.